This TCR beta chain was sequenced for a study of blood T cell repertoires in COVID-19 (dated by TCRdb to the early 2020s). Regarding the complete study: Collaborator samples came from the United States, Italy and Spain and covered acute and convalescent phases of COVID-19. A freely available public database, intended as a resource for researchers studying the immune response to SARS-CoV-2, is where the repertoires were released. Subjects who had been exposed to COVID-19, were actively infected with it, or had recovered from it provided the deeply sampled blood TCRbeta repertoires that made up the dataset. Samples came from the ongoing ImmuneRACE study (first 160 participants) plus 1,254 subjects from 6 global collaborators. Sample metadata almost always included a de-identified subject ID, COVID-19 status, age in years and sex. Where available, HLA class I and class II types were taken from metadata supplied by the sample provider and were not determined by assay-based typing. The prospective study material was composed of cDNA or gDNA derived from T cells, B-cell-depleted T cells, or PBMCs. What the work shows at the level of the full study, not this receptor alone: How much clinical and demographic metadata was included differed by source and by participant, and the metadata was provided uncurated.

Ends trimmed: V by 5 bases, J by 3 bases; bases unmatched to a gene: 4. Reading the germline V gene (reference sequence) gives CDR1 LNHDA and CDR2 SQIVND. The CDR3 goes from the cysteine to the phenylalanine over 13 residues. Only the CDR3 part of the read is kept: 39 bases, read in frame from the first base. Concerning this clone: What antigen it recognizes has not been identified. No much larger clone is present one base from it, and per-base qualities are unavailable.

The immunoSEQ Assay, a bias-controlled multiplex PCR, was used to amplify TCRbeta CDR3 regions from genomic DNA. The source study handled its data this way. The number of nucleated cells in each sample was estimated from the amplification of reference gene primers within the assay. To quantify the absolute abundance of each unique TCRbeta CDR3 rearrangement, sequence reads were collapsed and filtered. For each sample, productive Simpson clonality was calculated as the square root of Simpson's diversity index across productive rearrangements. TCRdb's version of the immuneACCESS table is confined to in-frame rearrangements and falls short of the full clone set. An unresolved V gene accounts for under half of the shortfall where checked; the remainder is of unknown origin. The V and J calls and clone size were taken over from that table, and D and trimming were inferred from the DNA. Counted in this sample were 200,000 to 250,000 clones; about 90% of them appeared once. About 0.8% of the sample is in the top ten clones.

One collaborating source in Seattle enrolled patients during active infection and followed them longitudinally through the course of disease. The collaborating institutions used their own protocols to collect whole blood in K2EDTA tubes. For TCRbeta analysis, collaborator samples were shipped as frozen whole blood, as isolated PBMCs, or as DNA extracted from either sample type. The sequenced material came from peripheral blood. This receptor was identified in a man in his 60s with COVID-19, enrolled during active disease. The sequence is built from TRBV19 and TRBJ2-7, with 7 bases in between that match TRBD1. The DNA sequence is given as TGTGCCAGTAGTCGTGGGACAGACTACGAGCAGTACTTC. Its amino acids are CASSRGTDYEQYF.